Sequencing of this T cell receptor beta chain was carried out in a study of response to subunit inactivated influenza vaccine. Points from the study as a whole: The authors suggested that few new T cells are recruited per seasonal influenza vaccination.

The CDR3 runs to 13 residues. The V and J ends lost 2 bases and 4 bases respectively, with 9 bases between them. The germline V gene encodes CDR1 SGHRS and CDR2 YFSETQ. This clonotype was recorded a few times. Its target is unknown. One entry per CDR3 protein, called by TCRdb with MiXCR from the RT-PCR reads. The sample has roughly 500,000 distinct CDR3 sequences; approximately 15% are singletons. Sample: CD4+ T cells sorted from PBMCs, taken roughly 24 months after vaccination. The sequence came from a man aged 45 to 75 who received an inactivated influenza vaccine. The genes are TRBV5-1 and TRBJ1-2; possibly TRBD1 for D (6 bases). The CDR3 region has the DNA TGCGCCAGCAGCTTTTCACAGGGCTATGGCTACACCTTC. Translation: CASSFSQGYGYTF.